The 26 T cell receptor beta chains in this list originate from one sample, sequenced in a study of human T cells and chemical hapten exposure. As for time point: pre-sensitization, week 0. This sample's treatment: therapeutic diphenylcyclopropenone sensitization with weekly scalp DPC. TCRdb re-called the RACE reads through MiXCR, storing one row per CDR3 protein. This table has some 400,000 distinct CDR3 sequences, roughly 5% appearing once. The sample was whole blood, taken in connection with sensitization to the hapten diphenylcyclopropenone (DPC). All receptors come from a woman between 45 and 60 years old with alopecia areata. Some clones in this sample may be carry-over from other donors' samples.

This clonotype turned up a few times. DNA for the CDR3: TGTGCCAGCAGCGCTCCCGGGACTAGCGGGGAGCAGTACTTC. It specifies CASSAPGTSGEQYF. The chain uses TRBV9 and TRBJ2-7; 12 nucleotides agree with TRBD2. The V gene end was trimmed by 3 bases and the J gene end by 7 bases; junction bases not matched to a gene: 5. Germline V gives CDR1 SGDLS, CDR2 YYNGEE. The CDR3 is made up of 14 amino acids.

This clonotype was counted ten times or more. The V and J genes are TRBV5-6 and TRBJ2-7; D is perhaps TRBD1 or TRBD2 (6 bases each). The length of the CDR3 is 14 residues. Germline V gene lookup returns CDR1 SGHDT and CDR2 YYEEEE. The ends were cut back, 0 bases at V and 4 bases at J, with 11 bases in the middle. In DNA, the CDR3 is TGTGCCAGCAGCTTGGGCCAGGGGAGGTACGAGCAGTACTTC. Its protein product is CASSLGQGRYEQYF.

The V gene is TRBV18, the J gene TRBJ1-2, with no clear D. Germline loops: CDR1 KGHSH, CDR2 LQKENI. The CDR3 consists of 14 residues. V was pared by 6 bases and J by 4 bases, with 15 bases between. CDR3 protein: CASSSLERGYGYTF. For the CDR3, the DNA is TGTGCCAGCTCCTCTCTGGAGCGCGGCTATGGCTACACCTTC.

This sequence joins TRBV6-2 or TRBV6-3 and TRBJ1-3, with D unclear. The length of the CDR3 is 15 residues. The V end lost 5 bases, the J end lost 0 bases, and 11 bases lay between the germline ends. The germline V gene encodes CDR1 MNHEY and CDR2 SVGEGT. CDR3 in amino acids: CASSAAVSSGNTIYF. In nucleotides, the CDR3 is TGTGCCAGCAGTGCGGCCGTGAGCTCTGGAAACACCATATATTTT.

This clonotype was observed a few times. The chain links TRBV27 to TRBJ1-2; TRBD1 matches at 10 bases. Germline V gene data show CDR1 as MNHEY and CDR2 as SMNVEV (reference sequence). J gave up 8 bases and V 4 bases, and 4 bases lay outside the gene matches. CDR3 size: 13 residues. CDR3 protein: CASSSGQGGGYTF. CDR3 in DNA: TGTGCCAGCAGTTCCGGACAGGGGGGCGGCTACACCTTC.

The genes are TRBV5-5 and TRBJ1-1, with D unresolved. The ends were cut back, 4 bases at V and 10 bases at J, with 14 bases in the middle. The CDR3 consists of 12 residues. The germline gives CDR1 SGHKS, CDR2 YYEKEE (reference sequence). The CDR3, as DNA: TGTGCCAGCAGCCCCACACCACCGGGAGCTTTCTTT. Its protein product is CASSPTPPGAFF. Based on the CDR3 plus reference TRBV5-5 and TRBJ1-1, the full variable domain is DAGVTQSPTHLIKTRGQQVTLRCSPISGHKSVSWYQQVLGQGPQFIFQYYEKEERGRGNFPDRFSARQFPNYSSELNVNALLLGDSALYLCASSPTPPGAFFGQGTRLTVV.

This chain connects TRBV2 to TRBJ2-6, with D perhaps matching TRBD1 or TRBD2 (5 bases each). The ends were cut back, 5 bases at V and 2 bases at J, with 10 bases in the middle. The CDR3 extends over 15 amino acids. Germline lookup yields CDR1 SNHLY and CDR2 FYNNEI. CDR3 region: CASSSGTPGANVLTF. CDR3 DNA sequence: TGTGCCAGCAGTTCGGGGACCCCTGGGGCCAACGTCCTGACTTTC.

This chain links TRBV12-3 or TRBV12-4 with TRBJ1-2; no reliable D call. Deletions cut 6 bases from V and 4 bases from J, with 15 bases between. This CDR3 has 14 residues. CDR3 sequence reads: CASRGRTAGYGYTF. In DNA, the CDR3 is TGTGCCAGCAGAGGAAGGACTGCCGGCTATGGCTACACCTTC.

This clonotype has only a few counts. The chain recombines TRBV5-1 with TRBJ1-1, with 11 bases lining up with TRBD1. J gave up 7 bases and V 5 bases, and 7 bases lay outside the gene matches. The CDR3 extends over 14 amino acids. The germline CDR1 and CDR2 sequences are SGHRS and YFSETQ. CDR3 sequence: CASRPDRGRVEAFF. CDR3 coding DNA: TGCGCCAGCAGACCGGACAGGGGGCGCGTTGAAGCTTTCTTT.

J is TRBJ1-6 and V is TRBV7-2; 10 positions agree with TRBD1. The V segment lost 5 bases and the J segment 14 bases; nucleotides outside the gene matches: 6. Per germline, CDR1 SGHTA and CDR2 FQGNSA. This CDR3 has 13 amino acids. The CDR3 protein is CASSGRDRGTLHF. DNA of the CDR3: TGTGCCAGCAGCGGTCGGGACAGGGGAACCCTCCACTTT.

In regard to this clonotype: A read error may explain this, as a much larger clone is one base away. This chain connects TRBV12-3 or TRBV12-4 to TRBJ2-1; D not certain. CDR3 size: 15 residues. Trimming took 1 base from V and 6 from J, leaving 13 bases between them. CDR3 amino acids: CASSLGGLGSNEQFF. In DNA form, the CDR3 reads TGTGCCAGCAGTTTAGGCGGTCTGGGGTCCAATGAGCAGTTCTTC.

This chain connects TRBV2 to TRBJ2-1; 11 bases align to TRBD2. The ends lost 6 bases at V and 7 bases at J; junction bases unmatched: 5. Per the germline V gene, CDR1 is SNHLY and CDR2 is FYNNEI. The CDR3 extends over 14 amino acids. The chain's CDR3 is CASSGTSGINEQFF. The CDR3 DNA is TGTGCCAGCAGCGGGACTAGCGGCATAAATGAGCAGTTCTTC.

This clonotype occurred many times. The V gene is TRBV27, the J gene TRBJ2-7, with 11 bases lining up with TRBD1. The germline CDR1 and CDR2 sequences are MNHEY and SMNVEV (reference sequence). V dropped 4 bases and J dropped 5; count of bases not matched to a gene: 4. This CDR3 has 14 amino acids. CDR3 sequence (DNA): TGTGCCAGCAGTTCAAGGACAGGGGGCCACGAGCAGTACTTC. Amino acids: CASSSRTGGHEQYF.

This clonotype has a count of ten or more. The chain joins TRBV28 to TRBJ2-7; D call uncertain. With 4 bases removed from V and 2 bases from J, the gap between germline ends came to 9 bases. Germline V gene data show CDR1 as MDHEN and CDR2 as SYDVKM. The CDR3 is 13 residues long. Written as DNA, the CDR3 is TGTGCCAGCAGTTCGCAACTGCCCTACGAGCAGTACTTC. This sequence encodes CASSSQLPYEQYF.

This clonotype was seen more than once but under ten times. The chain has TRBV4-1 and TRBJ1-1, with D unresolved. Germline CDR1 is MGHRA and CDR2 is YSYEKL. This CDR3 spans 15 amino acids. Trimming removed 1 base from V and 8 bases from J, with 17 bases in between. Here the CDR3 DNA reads TGCGCCAGCAGCCAAGTCCAACGCTTTCTGTTGGAAGCTTTCTTT. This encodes CASSQVQRFLLEAFF.

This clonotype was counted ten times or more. Here the CDR3 DNA reads TGTGCCAGCAGTTTATCCCCCCCTAGCGGGTACTACAATGAGCAGTTCTTC. Its translation is CASSLSPPSGYYNEQFF. The chain recombines TRBV28 with TRBJ2-1; TRBD2 matches 8 bases. The germline V gene encodes CDR1 MDHEN and CDR2 SYDVKM. V was clipped by 1 base and J by 3 bases; unmatched bases: 8. This CDR3 comprises 17 residues.

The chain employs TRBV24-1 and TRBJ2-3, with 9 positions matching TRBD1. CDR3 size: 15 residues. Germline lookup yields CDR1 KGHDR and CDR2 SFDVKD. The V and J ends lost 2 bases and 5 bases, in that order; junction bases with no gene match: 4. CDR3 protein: CATSDSRQGGDTQYF. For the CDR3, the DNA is TGTGCCACCAGTGATTCCCGACAGGGGGGAGATACGCAGTATTTT.

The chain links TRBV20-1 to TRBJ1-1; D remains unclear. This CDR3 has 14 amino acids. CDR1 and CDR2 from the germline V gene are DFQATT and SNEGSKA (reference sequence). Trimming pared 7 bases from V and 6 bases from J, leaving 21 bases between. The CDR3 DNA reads TGCAGTGTAGTGAGATTTGGGGAAATGTCTGAAGCTTTCTTT. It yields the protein CSVVRFGEMSEAFF.

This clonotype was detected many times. The CDR3 here is CASSQEQEVEKLFF. CDR3 bases: TGTGCCAGCAGCCAGGAACAGGAGGTAGAAAAACTGTTTTTT. This rearrangement joins TRBV14 to TRBJ1-4; tentative D call: TRBD1 (5 bases). The CDR3 has 14 amino acids. V was pared by 3 bases and J by 8 bases, with 13 bases between. Germline V lookup: CDR1 SGHDN, CDR2 FVKESK.

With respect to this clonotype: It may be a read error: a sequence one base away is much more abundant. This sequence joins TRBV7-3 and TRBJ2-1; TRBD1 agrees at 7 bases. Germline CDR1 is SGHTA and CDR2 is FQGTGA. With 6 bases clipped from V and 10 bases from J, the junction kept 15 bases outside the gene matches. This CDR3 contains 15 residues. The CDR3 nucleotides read TGTGCCAGCAGGAACTCGAGACAGGGAGTGGAGGAGCAGTTCTTC. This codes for CASRNSRQGVEEQFF.

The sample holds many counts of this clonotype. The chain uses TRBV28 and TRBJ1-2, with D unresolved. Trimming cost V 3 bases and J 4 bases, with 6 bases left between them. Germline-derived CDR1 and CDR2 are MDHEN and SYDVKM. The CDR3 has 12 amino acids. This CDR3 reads CASSFKGYGYTF. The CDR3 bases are TGTGCCAGCAGTTTTAAGGGCTATGGCTACACCTTC.

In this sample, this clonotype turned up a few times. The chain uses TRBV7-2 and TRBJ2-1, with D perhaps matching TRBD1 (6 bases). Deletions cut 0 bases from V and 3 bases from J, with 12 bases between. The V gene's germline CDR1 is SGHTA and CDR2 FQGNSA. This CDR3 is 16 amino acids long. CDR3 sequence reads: CASSLASLRGYNEQFF. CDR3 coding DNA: TGTGCCAGCAGCTTAGCGAGCCTCAGGGGCTACAATGAGCAGTTCTTC. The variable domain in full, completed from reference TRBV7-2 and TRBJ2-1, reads GAGVSQSPSNKVTEKGKDVELRCDPISGHTALYWYRQSLGQGLEFLIYFQGNSAPDKSGLPSDRFSAERTGGSVSTLTIQRTQQEDSAVYLCASSLASLRGYNEQFFGPGTRLTVL.

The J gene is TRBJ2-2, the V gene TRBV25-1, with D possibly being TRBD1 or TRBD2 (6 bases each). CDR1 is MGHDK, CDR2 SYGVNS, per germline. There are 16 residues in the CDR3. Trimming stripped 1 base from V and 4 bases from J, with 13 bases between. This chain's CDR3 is CASSESKGGITGELFF. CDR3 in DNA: TGTGCCAGCAGTGAATCGAAAGGGGGGATCACCGGGGAGCTGTTTTTT.

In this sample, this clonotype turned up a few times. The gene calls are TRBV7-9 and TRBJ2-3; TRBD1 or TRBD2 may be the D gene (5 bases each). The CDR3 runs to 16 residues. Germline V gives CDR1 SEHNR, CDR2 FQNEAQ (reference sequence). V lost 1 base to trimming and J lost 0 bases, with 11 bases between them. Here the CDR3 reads CASSLEWGRSTDTQYF. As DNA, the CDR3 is TGTGCCAGCAGCTTAGAGTGGGGACGAAGCACAGATACGCAGTATTTT.

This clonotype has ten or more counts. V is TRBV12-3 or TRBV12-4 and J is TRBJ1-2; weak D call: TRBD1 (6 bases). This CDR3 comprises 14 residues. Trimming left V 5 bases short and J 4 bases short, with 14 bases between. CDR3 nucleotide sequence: TGTGCCAGCAGTCCCCCGGGGGGCCGCTATGGCTACACCTTC. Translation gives CASSPPGGRYGYTF.

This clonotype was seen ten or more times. CDR3 amino acids: CASSYRQDNYGYTF. CDR3 nucleotides: TGTGCCAGCAGTTACAGGCAGGATAACTATGGCTACACCTTC. This chain connects TRBV6-6 to TRBJ1-2; D gene ambiguous. V dropped 2 bases and J dropped 1 base, with 8 bases sitting between them. The germline gives CDR1 MNHNY, CDR2 SVGAGI (reference sequence). The CDR3 loop spans 14 amino acids.